This T cell receptor beta chain is drawn from a study of cytomegalovirus exposure and HLA in healthy donors (dated 2017 in TCRdb). With regard to the full study: An earlier analysis of 587 of the donors reported 276 Gb of sequence data and 117 million unique TCR beta sequences obtained from 180 million or so T cells. Roughly 5 DR-DQ haplotypes were handled as single units for association and clustering, since linkage in the cohort was strong. An early release covering around 630 HLA-typed donors comprised around 300 gigabases of sequencing data and around 80 million unique TCR sequences. The study combined high-throughput TCR immunosequencing, statistical association of individual TCRs with disease status, and machine learning to predict cytomegalovirus infection status. Of the approximately 370 genotyped donors, 65% to 90% were placed in the genetic ancestry cluster associated with self-reported Caucasian donors. The study aimed to test whether cataloging public T cell receptors could reveal signatures of past pathogen exposure. Besides the first cohort of 500 to 700 subjects, a separate validation cohort made up of about 120 different subjects was used. A later analysis re-examined previously published TCR beta repertoires from 600 to 700 donors and added high-resolution HLA genotyping to investigate patterns of TCR occurrence. Among about 410 genotyped donors of the cohort, an average of around 220,000 unique TCR beta nucleotide sequences was sequenced per donor, of which about 19% were non-productive. Rather than using new phenotypic data, the later analysis identified candidate immune exposures from TCR beta sequences and from how often those sequences occurred across donors. Donor age, sex, ethnicity and CMV serostatus were compiled alongside the repertoire data. Every repertoire in the discovery cohort had been generated on one and the same sequencing platform. The number of typed donors differed by locus: about 620-630 for A, B, C, DRB1 and DQB1; about 520 for DQA1; approximately 610 for DPA1; and roughly 470 for DPB1. To decide whether each TCR beta V gene segment behaved as functional or pseudogenic, an earlier analysis of approximately 620 of the donors relied on high-throughput TCR beta sequencing. Using immunosequencing, the study profiled T cell repertoires from 500 to 800 subjects and related those repertoires to cytomegalovirus serostatus. HLA typing covered class I and class II loci at four-digit resolution. A later genetic analysis used genome-wide SNP genotypes for about 60% of the 666 donors, treating that subset as a discovery cohort.

On this clone: The target of this receptor is not known. Base qualities are not at hand, and no much larger clone is one base apart.

Library method: the immunoSEQ multiplex PCR assay. For the multiplex PCR, a mixture combining 60 forward primers for TCR Vbeta segments and 13 reverse primers for TCR Jbeta segments was used. A multiplex PCR assay on genomic DNA amplified the CDR3 region of rearranged TCR beta genes. On the Illumina HiSeq System, the amplified TCR beta libraries were sequenced as 87-base-pair reads. The source study handled its data this way. Across the 670 or so repertoires, a later analysis counted roughly 84 million unique TCR beta chains, 9 million to 14 million of which were shared by at least two donors. Raw reads were error-corrected and collapsed into unique sequences by a nearest-neighbor algorithm in which closely related sequences were merged to remove PCR and sequencing errors. Alignment of CDR3 sequences to IMGT reference sequences was used to assign V, D and J gene segments. For a sequence to be retained, at least a six-nucleotide match to both a V gene segment and a J gene segment was required. A rearrangement was called productive if the CDR3 had no stop codons and remained in frame with V and J, and every other rearrangement was called non-productive. Following IMGT convention, CDR3 was defined as the stretch from the second conserved V-encoded cysteine up to the conserved J-encoded phenylalanine. Sequences without an unambiguous match to a single V gene segment were excluded from the earlier analysis of a few hundred of the donors. An earlier analysis of 450 to 650 of the donors called V segments functional above 56.7% productive rearrangements and segregating when the between-donor standard deviation exceeded 5%. A statistical classification framework was built to diagnose cytomegalovirus status from the catalog of TCR beta chain sequences. A later analysis assigned V and J genes by comparing TCR nucleotide sequences with IMGT/GENE-DB human TR gene sequences. A later analysis assigned CDR3 sequences and most-parsimonious VDJ recombination scenarios with the TCRdist pipeline. In a later analysis, each TCR beta chain was defined by its CDR3 amino acid sequence together with its V-gene family, and reads lacking a unique V-gene family were excluded. In a later analysis, some 600 highly shared, low-generation-probability nucleotide sequences were removed to address suspected cross-contamination and a sequencing artifact. For each public chain, a later analysis derived a clonal expansion index from normalized ranks of inferred template counts within each repertoire. A later analysis computed generation probabilities with a VDJ recombination model fitted to out-of-frame rearrangements, and checked the results against IGoR. Hypergeometric tests were used in a later analysis to score TCR-TCR, TCR-HLA and TCR-CMV co-occurrence, with a repertoire-size bias correction applied to the TCR pairs. False discovery rates were estimated in a later analysis by permuting HLA or CMV assignments 20 times. In a later analysis, co-occurring TCRs were grouped with DBSCAN, and TCRdist sequence similarity was added when clustering was performed within HLA-allele-positive subsets. For co-occurrence clustering, repertoires with fewer than 30,000 or more than 120,000 public chains were excluded, along with five repertoires with anomalous nucleotide sharing. TCRdb re-hosts the immuneACCESS table, in-frame sequences only. Its copies lack some clones; in the studies checked, an unresolved V gene accounts for under half of them, and the cause for the rest is not known. That table is the source of V, J and clone size, and D and trimming were worked out from the DNA. The sample table holds roughly 200,000 clones, of which over 70% were seen once. 2.9% of the sample rests with the top ten.

The V end loses 4 bases and the J end loses 3 bases, and a stretch of 10 bases separates them. In the germline V gene, CDR1 corresponds to SGHTA and CDR2 to FQGTGA. The CDR3 sequence holds 13 residues, the cysteine and phenylalanine included. Only the CDR3 DNA is retained, 39 bases long and in frame from the first base. The cohort was made up of several hundred healthy bone marrow donors. At the time of sampling, every cohort member was nominally healthy, though immune exposures that went unrecorded were likely present. The donor tested CMV seronegative and was one of the 352 seronegative cohort members. A peripheral blood sample was provided by each donor, and peripheral blood mononuclear cells were used for TCR beta sequencing. The Qiagen DNeasy Blood Extraction Kit was used to extract genomic DNA from the blood cell samples. Findings and caveats that apply to the study as a whole: Specific HLA alleles were associated with over 15,000 TCR beta sequences at a false discovery rate of 0.05 in a later analysis. For the cohort, immune exposure information was limited to CMV serostatus. Because counts were too low, roughly 16 rarely observed V segments, including chromosome 9 orphons, were left out of the earlier analysis of 587 of the donors. In the study, approximately 160 TCR beta chains were listed as associated with cytomegalovirus. Because some donors lacked HLA typing at each locus, the association tests relied only on the typed subset. In this cohort, only TCR beta chains were sequenced, and detectable features were limited by the absence of alpha or paired-chain data. In an earlier analysis of some 500 of the donors, most TCR beta V segments were observed in productive rearrangements about 90% or about 30% of the time, broadly matching IMGT annotations. While some public TCRs were present in many individuals, most TCR sequences turned up only very rarely across donors. Three of the identified cytomegalovirus-associated TCR beta chains were confirmed in vitro to be specific for cytomegalovirus antigens. Cytomegalovirus status was reported to be diagnosed by the classifier with high specificity and sensitivity in both the original and validation cohorts. In a later genetic analysis, a missense DCLRE1C variant was associated with V-gene and J-gene trimming of TCR beta chains, and the association was replicated in an independent cohort. Presence/absence analyses assumed roughly uniform sequencing depth across donors, an assumption that may not hold. Correlated functional status among segregating V segments might be attributable to linkage disequilibrium, but an unknown experimental factor could not be ruled out. In a later analysis, HLA-associated TCR beta chains showed more clonal expansion and lower generation probabilities than non-associated chains that were equally common. Most CMV-associated TCR beta chains appeared to be HLA-restricted in a later analysis, and the HLA associations seemed to be driven largely by CMV exposure. A further reported finding was that TCR beta sequences accurately predicted the HLA-A and HLA-B alleles for most subjects in the first cohort. A later analysis reported that several top co-occurrence clusters appeared linked to parvovirus B19, influenza, CMV and Epstein-Barr virus. According to a later genetic analysis, donors in an Asian-associated ancestry cluster had fewer N-insertions in productive TCRs than the approximately 670-donor mean. When HLA alleles, especially DR and DQ, strongly co-occurred, attributing TCR associations to individual alleles was difficult. The authors suggested that the approach could potentially be generalized to other disease states and immunological phenotypes. A group of highly shared sequence variants was considered likely to be a technical artifact of the sequencing pipeline. According to a later analysis, TCR association rates differed among HLA loci, with DRB1 alleles showing the most associated TCRs and HLA-C alleles showing the fewest. Because the 87-base-pair reads could not distinguish some IMGT-functional V segments, including TRBV6-2 and TRBV6-3, those segments were excluded.

The V and J segments used are TRBV7-3 and TRBJ2-7; the D gene lacks a confident call. Sequenced material: PBMCs. The receptor comes from a male donor in good health and CMV-seronegative. The DNA is as follows: TGTGCCAGCAGCTCGACTGCTTACTACGAGCAGTACTTC. This yields the protein CASSSTAYYEQYF.